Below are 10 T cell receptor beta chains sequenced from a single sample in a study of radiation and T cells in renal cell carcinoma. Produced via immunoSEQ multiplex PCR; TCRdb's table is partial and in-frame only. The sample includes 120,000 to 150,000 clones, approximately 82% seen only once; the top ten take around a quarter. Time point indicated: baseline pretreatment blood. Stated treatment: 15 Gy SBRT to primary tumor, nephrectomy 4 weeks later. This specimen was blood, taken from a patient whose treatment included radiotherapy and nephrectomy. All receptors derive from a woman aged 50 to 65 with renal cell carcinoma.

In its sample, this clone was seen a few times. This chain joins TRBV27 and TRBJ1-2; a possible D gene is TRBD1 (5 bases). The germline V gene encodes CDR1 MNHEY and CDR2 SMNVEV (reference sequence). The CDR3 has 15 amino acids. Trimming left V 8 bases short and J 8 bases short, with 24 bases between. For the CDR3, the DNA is TGTGCCAGCCGCAGTGAGGGGCCCTCTAAGGGGGGCTACACCTTC. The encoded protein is CASRSEGPSKGGYTF.

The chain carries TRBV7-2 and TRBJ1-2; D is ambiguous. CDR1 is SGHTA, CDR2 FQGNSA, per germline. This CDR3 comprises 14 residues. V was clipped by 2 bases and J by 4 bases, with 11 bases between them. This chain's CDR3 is CASSLIGFGYGYTF. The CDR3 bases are TGTGCCAGCAGCTTAATAGGGTTCGGCTATGGCTACACCTTC.

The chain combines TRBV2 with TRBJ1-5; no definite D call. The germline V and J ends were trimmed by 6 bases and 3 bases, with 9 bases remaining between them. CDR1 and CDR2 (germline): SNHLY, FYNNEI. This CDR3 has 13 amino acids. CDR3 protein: CASRGGINQPQHF. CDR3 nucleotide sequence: TGTGCCAGCAGAGGAGGGATCAATCAGCCCCAGCATTTT. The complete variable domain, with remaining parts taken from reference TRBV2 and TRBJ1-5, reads EPEVTQTPSHQVTQMGQEVILRCVPISNHLYFYWYRQILGQKVEFLVSFYNNEISEKSEIFDDQFSVERPDGSNFTLKIRSTKLEDSAMYFCASRGGINQPQHFGDGTRLSIL.

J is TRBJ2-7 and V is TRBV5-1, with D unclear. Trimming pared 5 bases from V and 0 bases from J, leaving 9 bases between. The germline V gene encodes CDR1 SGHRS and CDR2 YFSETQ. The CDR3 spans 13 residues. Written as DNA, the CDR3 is TGCGCCAGCAGTGAGGACGGCTCCTACGAGCAGTACTTC. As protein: CASSEDGSYEQYF.

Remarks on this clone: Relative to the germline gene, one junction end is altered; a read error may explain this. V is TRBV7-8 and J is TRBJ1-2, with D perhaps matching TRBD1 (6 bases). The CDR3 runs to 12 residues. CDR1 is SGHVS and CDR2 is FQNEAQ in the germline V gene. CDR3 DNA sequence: TGTGCCAGCAGCTTAGTCGCAGGGGCGGTCGCCTTC. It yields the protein CASSLVAGAVAF.

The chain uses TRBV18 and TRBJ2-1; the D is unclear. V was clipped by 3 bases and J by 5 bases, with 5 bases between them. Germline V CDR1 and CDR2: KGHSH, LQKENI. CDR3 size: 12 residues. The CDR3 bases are TGTGCCAGCTCACCTGAGAACAATGAGCAGTTCTTC. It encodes CASSPENNEQFF.

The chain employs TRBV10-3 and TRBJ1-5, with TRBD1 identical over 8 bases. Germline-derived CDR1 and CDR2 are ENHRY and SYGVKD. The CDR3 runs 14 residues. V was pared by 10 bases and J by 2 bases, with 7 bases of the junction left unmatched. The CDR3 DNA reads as TGTGCCAGCAGCCTGACAGGGGGCAATCAGCCCCAGCATTTT. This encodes CASSLTGGNQPQHF.

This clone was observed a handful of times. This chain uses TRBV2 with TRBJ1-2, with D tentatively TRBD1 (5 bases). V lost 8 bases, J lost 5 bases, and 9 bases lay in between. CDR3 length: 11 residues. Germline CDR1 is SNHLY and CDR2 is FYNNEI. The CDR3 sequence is CASGGRYGYTF. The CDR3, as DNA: TGTGCCAGCGGGGGAAGATATGGCTACACCTTC. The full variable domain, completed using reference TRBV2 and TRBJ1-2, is EPEVTQTPSHQVTQMGQEVILRCVPISNHLYFYWYRQILGQKVEFLVSFYNNEISEKSEIFDDQFSVERPDGSNFTLKIRSTKLEDSAMYFCASGGRYGYTFGSGTRLTVV.

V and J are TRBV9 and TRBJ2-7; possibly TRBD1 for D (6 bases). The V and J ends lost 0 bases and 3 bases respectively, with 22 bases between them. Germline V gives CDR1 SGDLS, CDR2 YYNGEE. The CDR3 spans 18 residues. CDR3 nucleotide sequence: TGTGCCAGCAGCGTAGCACCTACGGACAGCCTAAGGGACTACGAGCAGTACTTC. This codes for CASSVAPTDSLRDYEQYF.

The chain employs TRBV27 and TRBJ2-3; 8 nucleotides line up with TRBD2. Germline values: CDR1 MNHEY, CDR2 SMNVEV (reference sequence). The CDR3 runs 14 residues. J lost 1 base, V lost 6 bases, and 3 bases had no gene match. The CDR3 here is CASRQLAGTDTQYF. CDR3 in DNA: TGTGCCAGCAGGCAACTAGCGGGCACAGATACGCAGTATTTT.